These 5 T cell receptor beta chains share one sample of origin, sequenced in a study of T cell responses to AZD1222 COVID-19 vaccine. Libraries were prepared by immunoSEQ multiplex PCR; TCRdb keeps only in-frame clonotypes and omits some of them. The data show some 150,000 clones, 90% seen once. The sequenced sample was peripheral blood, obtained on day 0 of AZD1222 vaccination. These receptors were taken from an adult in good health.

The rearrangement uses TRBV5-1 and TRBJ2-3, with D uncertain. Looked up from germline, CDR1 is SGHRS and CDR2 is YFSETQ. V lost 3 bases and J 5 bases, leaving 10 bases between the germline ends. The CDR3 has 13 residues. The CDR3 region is CASSSGPLDTQYF. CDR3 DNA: TGCGCCAGCAGCTCAGGACCATTAGATACGCAGTATTTT.

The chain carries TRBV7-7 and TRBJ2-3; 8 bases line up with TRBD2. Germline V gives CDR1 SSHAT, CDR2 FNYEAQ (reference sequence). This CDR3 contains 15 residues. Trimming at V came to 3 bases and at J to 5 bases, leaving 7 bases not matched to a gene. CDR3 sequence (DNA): TGTGCCAGCAGCTTGTTTGGGGCGGGGGGAGATACGCAGTATTTT. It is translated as CASSLFGAGGDTQYF. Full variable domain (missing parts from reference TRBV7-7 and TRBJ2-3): GAGVSQSPRYKVTKRGQDVTLRCDPISSHATLYWYQQALGQGPEFLTYFNYEAQPDKSGLPSDRFSAERPEGSISTLTIQRTEQRDSAMYRCASSLFGAGGDTQYFGPGTRLTVL.

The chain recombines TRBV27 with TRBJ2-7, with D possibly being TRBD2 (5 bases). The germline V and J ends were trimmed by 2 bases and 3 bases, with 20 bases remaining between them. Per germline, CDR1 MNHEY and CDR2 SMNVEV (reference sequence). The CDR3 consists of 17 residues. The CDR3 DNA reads TGTGCCAGCAGTTTACGGCCCCCCGTGGCAGGACTCTACGAGCAGTACTTC. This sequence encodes CASSLRPPVAGLYEQYF.

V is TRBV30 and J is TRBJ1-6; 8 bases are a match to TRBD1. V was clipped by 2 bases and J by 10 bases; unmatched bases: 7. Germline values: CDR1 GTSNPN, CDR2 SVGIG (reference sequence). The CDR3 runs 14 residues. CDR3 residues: CAWSPGQEISPLHF. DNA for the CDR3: TGTGCCTGGAGTCCGGGACAGGAGATATCACCCCTCCACTTT.

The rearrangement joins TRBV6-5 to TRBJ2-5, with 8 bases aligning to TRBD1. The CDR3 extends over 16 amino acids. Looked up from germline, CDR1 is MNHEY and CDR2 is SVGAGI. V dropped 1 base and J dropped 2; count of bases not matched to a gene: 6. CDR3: CASSYFLTGEQETQYF. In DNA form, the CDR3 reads TGTGCCAGCAGTTACTTCCTGACAGGGGAACAAGAGACCCAGTACTTC.